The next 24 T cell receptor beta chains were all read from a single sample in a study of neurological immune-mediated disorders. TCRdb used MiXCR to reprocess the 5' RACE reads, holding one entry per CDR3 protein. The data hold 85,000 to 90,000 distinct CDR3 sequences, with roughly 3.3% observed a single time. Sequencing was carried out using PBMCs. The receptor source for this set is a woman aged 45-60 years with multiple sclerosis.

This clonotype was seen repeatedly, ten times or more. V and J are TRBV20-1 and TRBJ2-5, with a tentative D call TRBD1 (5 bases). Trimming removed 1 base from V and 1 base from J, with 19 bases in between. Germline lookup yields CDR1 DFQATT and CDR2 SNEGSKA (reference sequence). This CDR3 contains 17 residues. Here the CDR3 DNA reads TGCAGTGCTAGAGCCTGGGGCAGACAAAAACTCCAAGAGACCCAGTACTTC. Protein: CSARAWGRQKLQETQYF.

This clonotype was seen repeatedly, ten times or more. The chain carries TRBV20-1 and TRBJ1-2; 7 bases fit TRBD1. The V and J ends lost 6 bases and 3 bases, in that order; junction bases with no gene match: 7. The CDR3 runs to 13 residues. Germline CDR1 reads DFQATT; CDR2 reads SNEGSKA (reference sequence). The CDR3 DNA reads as TGCAGTGCAATCGCCGGGACAGACTATGGCTACACCTTC. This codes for CSAIAGTDYGYTF.

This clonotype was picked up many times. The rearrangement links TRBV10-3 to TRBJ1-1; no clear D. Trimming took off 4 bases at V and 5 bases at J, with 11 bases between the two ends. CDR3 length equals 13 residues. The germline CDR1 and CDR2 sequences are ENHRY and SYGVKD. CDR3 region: CAISGGVGTEAFF. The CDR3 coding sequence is TGTGCCATCAGTGGCGGAGTAGGGACTGAAGCTTTCTTT.

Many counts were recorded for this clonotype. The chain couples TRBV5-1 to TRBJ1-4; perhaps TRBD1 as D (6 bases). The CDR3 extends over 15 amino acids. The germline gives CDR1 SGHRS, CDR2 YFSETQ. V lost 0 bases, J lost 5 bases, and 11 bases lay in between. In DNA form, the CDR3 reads TGCGCCAGCAGCTTGGCACAGGGAGGCAATGAAAAACTGTTTTTT. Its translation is CASSLAQGGNEKLFF. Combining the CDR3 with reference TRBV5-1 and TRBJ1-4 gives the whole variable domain KAGVTQTPRYLIKTRGQQVTLSCSPISGHRSVSWYQQTPGQGLQFLFEYFSETQRNKGNFPGRFSGRQFSNSRSEMNVSTLELGDSALYLCASSLAQGGNEKLFFGSGTQLSVL.

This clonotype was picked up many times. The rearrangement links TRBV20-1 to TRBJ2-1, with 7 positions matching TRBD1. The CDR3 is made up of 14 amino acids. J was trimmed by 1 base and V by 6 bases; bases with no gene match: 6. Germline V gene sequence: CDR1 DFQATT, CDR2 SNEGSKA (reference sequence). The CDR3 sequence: CSAPGQDSYNEQFF. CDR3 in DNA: TGCAGTGCCCCCGGACAGGATTCCTACAATGAGCAGTTCTTC.

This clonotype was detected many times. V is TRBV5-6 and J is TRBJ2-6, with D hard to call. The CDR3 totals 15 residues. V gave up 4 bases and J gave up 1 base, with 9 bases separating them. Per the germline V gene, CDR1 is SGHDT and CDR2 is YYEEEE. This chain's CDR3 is CASSAPYSGANVLTF. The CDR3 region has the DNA TGTGCCAGCAGCGCACCCTATTCTGGGGCCAACGTCCTGACTTTC.

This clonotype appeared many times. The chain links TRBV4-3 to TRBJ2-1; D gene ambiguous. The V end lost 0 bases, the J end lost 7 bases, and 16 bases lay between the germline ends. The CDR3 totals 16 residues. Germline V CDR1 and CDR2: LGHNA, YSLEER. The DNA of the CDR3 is TGCGCCAGCAGCCAAGATCTTGGGCCGGCCGGTAATGAGCAGTTCTTC. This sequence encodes CASSQDLGPAGNEQFF.

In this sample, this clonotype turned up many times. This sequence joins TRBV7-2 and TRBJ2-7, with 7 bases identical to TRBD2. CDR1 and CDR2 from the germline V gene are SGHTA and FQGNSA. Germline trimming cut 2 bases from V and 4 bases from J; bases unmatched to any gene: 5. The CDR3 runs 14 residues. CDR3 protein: CASSLRRGRYEQYF. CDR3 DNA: TGTGCCAGCAGCTTAAGGCGGGGGAGATACGAGCAGTACTTC.

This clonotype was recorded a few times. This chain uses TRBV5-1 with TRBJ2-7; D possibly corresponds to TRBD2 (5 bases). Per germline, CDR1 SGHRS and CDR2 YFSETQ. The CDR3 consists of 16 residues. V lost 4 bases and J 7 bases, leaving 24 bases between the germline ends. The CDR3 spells CASSPYPRGQAKEQYF. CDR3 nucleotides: TGCGCCAGCAGCCCCTACCCCAGAGGGCAGGCCAAAGAGCAGTACTTC.

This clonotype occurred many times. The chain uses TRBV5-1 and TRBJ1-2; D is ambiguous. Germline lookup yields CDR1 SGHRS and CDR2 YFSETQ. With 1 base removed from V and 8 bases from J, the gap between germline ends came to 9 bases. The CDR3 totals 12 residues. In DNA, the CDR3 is TGCGCCAGCAGCTTGACCGCGGGAGGCTACACCTTC. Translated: CASSLTAGGYTF.

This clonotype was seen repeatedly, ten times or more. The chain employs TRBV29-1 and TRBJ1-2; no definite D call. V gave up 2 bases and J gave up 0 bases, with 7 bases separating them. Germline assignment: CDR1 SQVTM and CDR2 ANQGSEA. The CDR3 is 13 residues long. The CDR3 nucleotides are TGCAGCGTTGAACAGGTCGCTAACTATGGCTACACCTTC. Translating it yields CSVEQVANYGYTF.

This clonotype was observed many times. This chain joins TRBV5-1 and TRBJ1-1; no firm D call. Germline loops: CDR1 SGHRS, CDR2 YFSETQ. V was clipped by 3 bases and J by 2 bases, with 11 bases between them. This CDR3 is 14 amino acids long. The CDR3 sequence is CASSYRTANTEAFF. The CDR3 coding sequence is TGCGCCAGCAGCTACCGGACGGCAAACACTGAAGCTTTCTTT.

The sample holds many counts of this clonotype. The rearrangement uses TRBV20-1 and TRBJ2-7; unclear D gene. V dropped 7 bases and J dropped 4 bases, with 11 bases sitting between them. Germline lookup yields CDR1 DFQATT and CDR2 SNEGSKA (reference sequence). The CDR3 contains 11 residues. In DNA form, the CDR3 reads TGCAGTGGGACGGACGGGTACGAGCAGTACTTC. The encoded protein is CSGTDGYEQYF.

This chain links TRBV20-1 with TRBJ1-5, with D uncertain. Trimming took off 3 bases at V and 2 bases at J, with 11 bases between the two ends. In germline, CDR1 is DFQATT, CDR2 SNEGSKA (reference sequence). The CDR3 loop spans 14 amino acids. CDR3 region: CSARKQIGNQPQHF. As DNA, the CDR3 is TGCAGTGCTAGGAAACAAATAGGCAATCAGCCCCAGCATTTT.

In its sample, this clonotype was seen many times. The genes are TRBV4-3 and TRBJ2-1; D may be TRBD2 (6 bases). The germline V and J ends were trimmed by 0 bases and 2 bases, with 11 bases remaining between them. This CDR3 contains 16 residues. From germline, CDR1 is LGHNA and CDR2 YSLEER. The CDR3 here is CASSQDLRETYNEQFF. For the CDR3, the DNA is TGCGCCAGCAGCCAAGACCTGCGGGAAACCTACAATGAGCAGTTCTTC.

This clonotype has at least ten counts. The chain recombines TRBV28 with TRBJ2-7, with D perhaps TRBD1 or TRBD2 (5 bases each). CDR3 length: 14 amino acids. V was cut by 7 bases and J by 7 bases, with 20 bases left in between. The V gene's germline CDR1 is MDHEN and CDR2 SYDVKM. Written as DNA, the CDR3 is TGTGCCAGCACCAACGGGGCATCCCTCCGAGAGCAGTACTTC. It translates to CASTNGASLREQYF.

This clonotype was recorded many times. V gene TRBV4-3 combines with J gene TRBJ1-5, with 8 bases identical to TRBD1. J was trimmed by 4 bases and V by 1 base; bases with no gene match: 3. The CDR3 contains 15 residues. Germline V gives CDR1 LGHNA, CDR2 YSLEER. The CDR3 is CASSQGTGWNQPQHF. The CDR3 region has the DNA TGCGCCAGCAGCCAAGGGACAGGGTGGAATCAGCCCCAGCATTTT.

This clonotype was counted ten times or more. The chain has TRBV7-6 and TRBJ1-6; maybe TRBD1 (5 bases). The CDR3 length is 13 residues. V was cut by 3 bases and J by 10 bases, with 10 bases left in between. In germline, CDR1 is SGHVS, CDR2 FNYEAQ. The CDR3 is CASSFEGRSPLHF. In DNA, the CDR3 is TGTGCCAGCAGCTTCGAGGGGAGGTCACCCCTCCACTTT.

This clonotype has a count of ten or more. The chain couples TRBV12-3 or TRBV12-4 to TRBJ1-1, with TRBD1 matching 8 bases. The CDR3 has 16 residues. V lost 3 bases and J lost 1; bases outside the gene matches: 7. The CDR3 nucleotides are TGTGCCAGCAGTTTTTTCGGAGGACAGGGGAACACTGAAGCTTTCTTT. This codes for CASSFFGGQGNTEAFF.

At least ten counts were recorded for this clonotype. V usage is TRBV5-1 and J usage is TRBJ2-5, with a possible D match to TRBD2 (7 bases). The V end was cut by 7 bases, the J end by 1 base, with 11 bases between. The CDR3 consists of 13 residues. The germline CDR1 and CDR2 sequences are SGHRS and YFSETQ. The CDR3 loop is CASAGGPQETQYF. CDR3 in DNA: TGCGCCAGCGCCGGGGGGCCCCAAGAGACCCAGTACTTC.

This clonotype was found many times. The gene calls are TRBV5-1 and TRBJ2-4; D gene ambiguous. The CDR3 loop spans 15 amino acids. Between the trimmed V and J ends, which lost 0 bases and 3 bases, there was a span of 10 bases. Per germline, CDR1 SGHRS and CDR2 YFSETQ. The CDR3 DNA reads TGCGCCAGCAGCTTGGATGGTCCGGGCAAAAACATTCAGTACTTC. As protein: CASSLDGPGKNIQYF.

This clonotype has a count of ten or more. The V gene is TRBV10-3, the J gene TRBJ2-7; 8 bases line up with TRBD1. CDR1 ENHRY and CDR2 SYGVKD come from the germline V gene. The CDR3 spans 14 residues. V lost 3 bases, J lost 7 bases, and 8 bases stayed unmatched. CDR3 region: CAISDWTGPGEQYF. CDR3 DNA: TGTGCCATCAGTGATTGGACAGGGCCAGGGGAGCAGTACTTC.

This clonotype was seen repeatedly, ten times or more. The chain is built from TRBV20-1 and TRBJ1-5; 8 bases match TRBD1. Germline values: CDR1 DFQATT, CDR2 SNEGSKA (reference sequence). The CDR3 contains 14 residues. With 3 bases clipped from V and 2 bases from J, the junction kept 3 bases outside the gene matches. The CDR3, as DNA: TGCAGTGCTAGTGAGACAGGGGGCAATCAGCCCCAGCATTTT. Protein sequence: CSASETGGNQPQHF.

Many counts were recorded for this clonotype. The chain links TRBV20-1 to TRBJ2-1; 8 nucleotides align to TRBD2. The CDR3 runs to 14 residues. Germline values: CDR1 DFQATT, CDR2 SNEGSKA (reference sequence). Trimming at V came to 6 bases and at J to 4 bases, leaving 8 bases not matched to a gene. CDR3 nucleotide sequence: TGCAGTGCCCGGAGCGGGGGCCTATACAATGAGCAGTTCTTC. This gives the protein CSARSGGLYNEQFF.